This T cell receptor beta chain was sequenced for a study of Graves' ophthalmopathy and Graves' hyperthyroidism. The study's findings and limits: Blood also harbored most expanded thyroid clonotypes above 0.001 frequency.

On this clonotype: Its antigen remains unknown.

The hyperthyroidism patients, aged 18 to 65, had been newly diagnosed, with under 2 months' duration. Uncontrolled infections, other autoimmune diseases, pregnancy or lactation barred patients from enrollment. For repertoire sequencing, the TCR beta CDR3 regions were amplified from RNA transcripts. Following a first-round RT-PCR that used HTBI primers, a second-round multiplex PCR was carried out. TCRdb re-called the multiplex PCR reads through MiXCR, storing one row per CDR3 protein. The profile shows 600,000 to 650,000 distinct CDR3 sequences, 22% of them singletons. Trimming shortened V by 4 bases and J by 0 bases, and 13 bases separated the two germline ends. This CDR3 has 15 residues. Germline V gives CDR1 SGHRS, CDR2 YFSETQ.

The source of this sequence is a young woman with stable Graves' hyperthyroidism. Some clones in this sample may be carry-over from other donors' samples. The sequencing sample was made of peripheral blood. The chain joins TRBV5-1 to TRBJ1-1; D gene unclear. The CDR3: CASSLLDGVNTEAFF. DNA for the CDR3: TGCGCCAGCAGCCTCCTGGACGGGGTGAACACTGAAGCTTTCTTT.